This T cell receptor beta chain was captured in a study of blood T cells in healthy people across ages. In its sample, this clonotype was seen once. What it binds is not known. The germline V gene has CDR1 SEHNR and CDR2 FQNEAQ (reference sequence). The CDR3 sequence is 16 residues long. With V trimmed by 1 base and J by 4 bases, 6 bases remained unmatched. Study-wide points: Diversity estimates from one million T cells were considered underestimates. With age, beta diversity per million T cells declined roughly linearly, significantly by 40.

Donors gave around 10 milliliters of peripheral blood apiece. Each sample had at least 6.5 million PBMCs isolated. A second PCR of about 6 to 11 cycles used a sample-barcoded 5' primer and a J-beta primer mix. TCRdb used MiXCR to reprocess the 5' RACE reads, holding one entry per CDR3 protein. Here the sample spans roughly 1.5 million distinct CDR3 sequences, about 45% being singletons. The specimen was blood. This receptor was identified in a woman aged 18-29 years in good health. The V call is TRBV7-9, the J call TRBJ2-3, with 9 nucleotides matching TRBD1. CDR3: CASSLGTGAQPDTQYF. The DNA for the CDR3 is TGTGCCAGCAGCTTAGGGACAGGGGCGCAGCCAGATACGCAGTATTTT.